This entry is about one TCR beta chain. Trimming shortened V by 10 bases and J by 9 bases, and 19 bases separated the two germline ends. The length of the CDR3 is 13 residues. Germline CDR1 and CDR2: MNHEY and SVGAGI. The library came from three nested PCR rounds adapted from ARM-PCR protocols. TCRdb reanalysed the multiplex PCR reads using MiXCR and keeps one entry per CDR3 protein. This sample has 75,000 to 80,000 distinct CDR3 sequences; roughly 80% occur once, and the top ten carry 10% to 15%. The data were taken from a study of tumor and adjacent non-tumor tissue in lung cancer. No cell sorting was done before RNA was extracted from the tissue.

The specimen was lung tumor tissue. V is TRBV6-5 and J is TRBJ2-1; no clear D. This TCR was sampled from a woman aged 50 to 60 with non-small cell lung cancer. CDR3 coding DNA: TGTGCCATTAGTTACTCGACTTTTGGTGAGCAGTTCTTC. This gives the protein CAISYSTFGEQFF.